These 2 T cell receptor beta chains originate from one sample sequenced in a study of tissue T cells after allogeneic stem cell transplantation (dated by TCRdb to between 2022 and 2023). The library was obtained by the immunoSEQ multiplex PCR assay. As stored in TCRdb, this immuneACCESS dataset retains in-frame rearrangements with V and J assigned. A fraction of the clones does not appear; measured against another copy, unresolved V genes explain less than half of the discrepancy, and the remainder lacks a known reason. The sample table lists around 6,800 clones, 65% to 80% of them with a count of one. Together, the top ten hold approximately 15% of the sample. The time point label of this sample denotes: human tissue collected at research (rapid) autopsy. The sequencing here drew on skin, taken at autopsy. Receptor source: a male patient of 60 years or more with steroid-refractory graft-versus-host disease after an allogeneic stem cell transplant. In transplant recipients, some T cells may be of donor rather than host origin.

The chain has TRBV28 and TRBJ1-6, with D tentatively TRBD1 (6 bases). This CDR3 spans 15 amino acids. Trimming took 6 bases from V and 3 from J, leaving 12 bases between them. Per the germline V gene, CDR1 is MDHEN and CDR2 is SYDVKM. CDR3 protein: CASRPPTGYNSPLHF. Here the CDR3 DNA reads TGTGCCAGCAGACCTCCGACAGGCTATAATTCACCCCTCCACTTT.

This clone has only a few counts. The chain combines TRBV28 with TRBJ2-2; D is perhaps TRBD1 or TRBD2 (5 bases each). The V gene lost 5 bases and the J gene lost 15 bases, with 19 bases spanning the gap. The CDR3 has 13 residues. CDR1 is MDHEN and CDR2 is SYDVKM in the germline V gene. This chain's CDR3 is CASSRDQSLGLFF. The CDR3 region has the DNA TGTGCCAGCAGTCGGGACCAATCCCTCGGGTTGTTTTTT.